Each of the 20 T cell receptor beta chains below was sequenced from the same sample in a study of OX40 agonist ivuxolimab in advanced cancers. Profiling relied on immunoSEQ multiplex PCR, and the TCRdb table lists in-frame clones only, not all of them. The repertoire holds about 50,000 clones, with about nine tenths as singletons. The specimen comprised CD4+ or CD8+ T cells sorted from blood, sampled in a trial of the OX40 agonist ivuxolimab. Receptor source: an adult with an advanced solid tumor such as melanoma, head and neck, liver or kidney cancer.

V usage is TRBV7-9 and J usage is TRBJ2-1, with D possibly TRBD2 on 5 matching bases. CDR1 SEHNR and CDR2 FQNEAQ come from the germline V gene (reference sequence). CDR3 size: 15 residues. V lost 5 bases, J lost 9 bases, and 20 bases lay in between. CDR3 sequence (DNA): TGTGCCAGCAGCCGCGAGGGTCCTGAAATGGGTGAGCAGTTCTTC. As protein: CASSREGPEMGEQFF.

The CDR3 region is CASSVGQQLNTEAFF. CDR3 sequence (DNA): TGTGCCAGCAGCGTAGGGCAGCAATTAAACACTGAAGCTTTCTTT. The chain joins TRBV9 to TRBJ1-1, with D uncertain. With 0 bases removed from V and 2 bases from J, the gap between germline ends came to 11 bases. The CDR3 runs to 15 residues. Per the germline V gene, CDR1 is SGDLS and CDR2 is YYNGEE.

This chain joins TRBV29-1 and TRBJ2-6, with D perhaps TRBD1 (6 bases). In germline, CDR1 is SQVTM, CDR2 ANQGSEA. The CDR3 contains 14 residues. The V gene lost 6 bases and the J gene lost 1 base, with 10 bases spanning the gap. The CDR3, as DNA: TGCAGCGTCGAGGGGGAATCTGGGGCCAACGTCCTGACTTTC. Its translation: CSVEGESGANVLTF.

The rearrangement joins TRBV7-9 to TRBJ2-1; no clear D gene. Germline values: CDR1 SEHNR, CDR2 FQNEAQ (reference sequence). With 4 bases removed from V and 3 bases from J, the gap between germline ends came to 10 bases. The CDR3 is 14 amino acids. The CDR3 loop reads CASSSAASYNEQFF. The CDR3 DNA is TGTGCCAGCAGCTCGGCGGCTAGCTACAATGAGCAGTTCTTC.

The chain links TRBV4-1 to TRBJ1-1, with 7 bases fitting TRBD1. The length of the CDR3 is 16 residues. Germline trimming cut 4 bases from V and 5 bases from J; bases unmatched to any gene: 13. Per germline, CDR1 MGHRA and CDR2 YSYEKL. CDR3: CASSRLRGQGETEAFF. The CDR3 DNA follows: TGCGCCAGCAGCCGACTAAGGGGGCAGGGGGAAACTGAAGCTTTCTTT.

CDR3 bases: TGCAGCGTTGAGGTGGGGGAGGAGACCCAGTACTTC. Its translation: CSVEVGEETQYF. The chain links TRBV29-1 to TRBJ2-5; TRBD1 or TRBD2 may be the D gene (5 bases each). The CDR3 is made up of 12 amino acids. CDR1 and CDR2 from the germline V gene are SQVTM and ANQGSEA. Trimming removed 3 bases from V and 5 bases from J, with 10 bases in between. Drawing the rest from reference TRBV29-1 and TRBJ2-5, the complete variable domain is SAVISQKPSRDICQRGTSLTIQCQVDSQVTMMFWYRQQPGQSLTLIATANQGSEATYESGFVIDKFPISRPNLTFSTLTVSNMSPEDSSIYLCSVEVGEETQYFGPGTRLLVL.

The gene calls are TRBV30 and TRBJ2-1; D unresolved. Trimming pared 0 bases from V and 4 bases from J, leaving 7 bases between. Per the germline V gene, CDR1 is GTSNPN and CDR2 is SVGIG (reference sequence). The length of the CDR3 is 13 residues. The CDR3 DNA sequence: TGTGCCTGGAGTGTGGCCGGGTACAATGAGCAGTTCTTC. Its protein product is CAWSVAGYNEQFF.

This chain uses TRBV4-1 with TRBJ1-1; 8 nucleotides agree with TRBD1. The junction had 1 base not matched to a gene; V was cut back by 4 bases and J by 6 bases. This CDR3 has 12 residues. The germline V gene has CDR1 MGHRA and CDR2 YSYEKL. The CDR3, as DNA: TGCGCCAGCAGCCTACAGGGGGCTGAAGCTTTCTTT. Residues: CASSLQGAEAFF.

This rearrangement joins TRBV7-8 to TRBJ1-5; 7 bases line up with TRBD1. Germline CDR1 and CDR2: SGHVS and FQNEAQ. V lost 1 base and J lost 3; bases outside the gene matches: 3. CDR3 length: 15 amino acids. The CDR3, as DNA: TGTGCCAGCAGCTTAGGTGGGACAGACAATCAGCCCCAGCATTTT. Translated: CASSLGGTDNQPQHF.

The chain recombines TRBV19 with TRBJ1-5; D call uncertain. The CDR3 contains 13 residues. Germline V gene data show CDR1 as LNHDA and CDR2 as SQIVND (reference sequence). V dropped 4 bases and J dropped 5 bases, with 9 bases sitting between them. CDR3 DNA sequence: TGTGCCAGTAGTAGGTCAGAGGATCAGCCCCAGCATTTT. This codes for CASSRSEDQPQHF.

The table lists this clone with a count of one. The rearrangement joins TRBV7-9 to TRBJ2-5; D perhaps matches TRBD1 (6 bases). Germline V CDR1 and CDR2: SEHNR, FQNEAQ (reference sequence). The V gene lost 5 bases and the J gene lost 2 bases, with 12 bases spanning the gap. The CDR3 runs to 14 residues. The CDR3 region is CASSQQGRQETQYF. In DNA form, the CDR3 reads TGTGCCAGCAGCCAACAGGGAAGGCAAGAGACCCAGTACTTC.

This chain connects TRBV6-1 to TRBJ1-4, with 8 bases matching TRBD1. CDR1 MNHNS and CDR2 SASEGT come from the germline V gene. Trimming removed 4 bases from V and 7 bases from J; junction bases left unmatched: 17. The CDR3 is 18 residues long. This CDR3 is CASSGNRQGTSLFEKLFF. The CDR3 DNA reads as TGTGCCAGCAGTGGAAATCGACAGGGGACATCTCTCTTTGAAAAACTGTTTTTT.

The gene calls are TRBV7-8 and TRBJ1-5; D remains ambiguous. Trimming cost V 1 base and J 0 bases, with 7 bases left between them. Germline V gives CDR1 SGHVS, CDR2 FQNEAQ. The CDR3 extends over 15 amino acids. The CDR3 coding sequence is TGTGCCAGCAGCTTAGGCCAGTATAGCAATCAGCCCCAGCATTTT. Translated: CASSLGQYSNQPQHF.

This clone occurred a few times. The V gene is TRBV4-1, the J gene TRBJ1-2; a possible D gene is TRBD1 (5 bases). In germline, CDR1 is MGHRA, CDR2 YSYEKL. The CDR3 consists of 15 residues. With 0 bases removed from V and 6 bases from J, the gap between germline ends came to 14 bases. CDR3 residues: CASSQEPGTGDGYTF. The CDR3 nucleotides are TGCGCCAGCAGCCAAGAGCCCGGGACTGGGGATGGCTACACCTTC.

V usage is TRBV5-1 and J usage is TRBJ1-1; TRBD1 matches 8 bases. V lost 0 bases to trimming and J lost 1 base; unmatched junction nucleotides: 8. Germline V gives CDR1 SGHRS, CDR2 YFSETQ. CDR3 size: 17 residues. CDR3 DNA: TGCGCCAGCAGCTTGGGGACAGGGAATTATGGGAACACTGAAGCTTTCTTT. Its protein product is CASSLGTGNYGNTEAFF. The variable domain in full, completed from reference TRBV5-1 and TRBJ1-1, reads KAGVTQTPRYLIKTRGQQVTLSCSPISGHRSVSWYQQTPGQGLQFLFEYFSETQRNKGNFPGRFSGRQFSNSRSEMNVSTLELGDSALYLCASSLGTGNYGNTEAFFGQGTRLTVV.

The chain has TRBV2 and TRBJ1-5; 10 nucleotides agree with TRBD1. Germline V gives CDR1 SNHLY, CDR2 FYNNEI. J was trimmed by 3 bases and V by 6 bases; bases with no gene match: 5. The length of the CDR3 is 15 residues. The CDR3 protein is CASSAGTGDNQPQHF. The CDR3 DNA reads TGTGCCAGCAGCGCCGGGACAGGGGACAATCAGCCCCAGCATTTT.

This rearrangement joins TRBV11-2 to TRBJ1-2, with TRBD1 matching 9 bases. J gave up 4 bases and V 3 bases, and 3 bases lay outside the gene matches. In germline, CDR1 is SGHAT, CDR2 FQNNGV. The CDR3 sequence is 14 residues long. CDR3 residues: CASSFTGGGYGYTF. In DNA form, the CDR3 reads TGTGCCAGCAGCTTTACAGGGGGCGGCTATGGCTACACCTTC. The variable domain in full, completed from reference TRBV11-2 and TRBJ1-2, reads EAGVAQSPRYKIIEKRQSVAFWCNPISGHATLYWYQQILGQGPKLLIQFQNNGVVDDSQLPKDRFSAERLKGVDSTLKIQPAKLEDSAVYLCASSFTGGGYGYTFGSGTRLTVV.

The rearrangement joins TRBV27 to TRBJ1-5; perhaps TRBD1 as D (5 bases). The CDR3 runs 13 residues. CDR1 MNHEY and CDR2 SMNVEV come from the germline V gene (reference sequence). Deletions cut 6 bases from V and 1 base from J, with 7 bases between. CDR3 in amino acids: CASRGPSNQPQHF. The CDR3 DNA reads TGTGCCAGCAGGGGACCGAGCAATCAGCCCCAGCATTTT.

The table lists this clone with a count of one. V gene TRBV15 combines with J gene TRBJ1-1; 9 bases map to TRBD1. V lost 3 bases to trimming and J lost 1 base; unmatched junction nucleotides: 6. CDR3 length: 16 amino acids. Germline-derived CDR1 and CDR2 are LNHNV and YYDKDF (reference sequence). In DNA, the CDR3 is TGTGCCACCAGCAGGCCAAGGGACAGGGCGAACACTGAAGCTTTCTTT. Translation: CATSRPRDRANTEAFF. The full variable domain, its missing parts supplied by reference TRBV15 and TRBJ1-1, is DAMVIQNPRYQVTQFGKPVTLSCSQTLNHNVMYWYQQKSSQAPKLLFHYYDKDFNNEADTPDNFQSRRPNTSFCFLDIRSPGLGDTAMYLCATSRPRDRANTEAFFGQGTRLTVV.

The chain carries TRBV6-5 and TRBJ1-1, with 7 bases identical to TRBD1. V trimming: 4 bases; J trimming: 0 bases; junction bases outside the gene matches: 5. The CDR3 consists of 15 residues. In germline, CDR1 is MNHEY, CDR2 SVGAGI. CDR3 nucleotides: TGTGCCAGCAGTTCGAACAGGGGCGTGAACACTGAAGCTTTCTTT. It is translated as CASSSNRGVNTEAFF.